What follows are 3 T cell receptor beta chains derived from one specimen sequenced in a study of long-term antiretroviral therapy in people with HIV. immunoSEQ v3.0 was run at survey level. Clones were sequenced by immunoSEQ multiplex PCR, and TCRdb holds only the in-frame ones, with some missing. This table holds approximately 20,000 clones, 80% found once. Sample: unsorted PBMCs, taken 0.2 years after starting antiretroviral therapy. The receptors stem from a woman in her forties with HIV.

The genes are TRBV5-5 and TRBJ1-3, with 12 bases that match TRBD1. Germline trimming cut 5 bases from V and 1 base from J; bases unmatched to any gene: 10. The V gene's germline CDR1 is SGHKS and CDR2 YYEKEE (reference sequence). The CDR3 is 18 amino acids. The CDR3 nucleotides read TGTGCCAGCAGTCCGGGACAGGGGGCTTTCTTGTCTGGAAACACCATATATTTT. Protein sequence: CASSPGQGAFLSGNTIYF.

This clone was observed a few times. This chain joins TRBV19 and TRBJ2-3, with 9 bases fitting TRBD1. The CDR3 extends over 18 amino acids. V trimming: 7 bases; J trimming: 6 bases; junction bases outside the gene matches: 20. The germline V gene encodes CDR1 LNHDA and CDR2 SQIVND (reference sequence). The CDR3 DNA sequence: TGTGCCAGTACGGGATATTCCGGGACAGGGACTTCGGGGGATACGCAGTATTTT. Encoded protein: CASTGYSGTGTSGDTQYF.

The genes are TRBV6-5 and TRBJ2-7; 8 bases line up with TRBD1. Trimming removed 8 bases from V and 5 bases from J; junction bases left unmatched: 8. From germline, CDR1 is MNHEY and CDR2 SVGAGI. The CDR3 length is 13 residues. CDR3 amino acids: CASGQGRGHEQYF. The CDR3, as DNA: TGTGCCAGCGGACAGGGAAGGGGCCACGAGCAGTACTTC.